The 9 T cell receptor beta chains presented below share a single source sample, sequenced in a study of blood T cells in healthy people across ages. A second PCR of about 6 to 12 cycles used a sample-barcoded 5' primer and a J-beta primer mix. TCRdb reprocessed the 5' RACE reads via MiXCR and lists one record per CDR3 protein. Here the sample spans approximately 600,000 distinct CDR3 sequences, roughly three fifths being singletons. Sequencing input: blood. The receptors here all came from a man aged 60 to 69 in good health.

The rearrangement uses TRBV21-1 and TRBJ2-5; the DNA was not compared with TRBD1, the D call given in the table. TRBV21-1 represents a pseudogene. The CDR3 is made up of 15 amino acids. The CDR3 reads CASSKGTGGWETQYF. The CDR3 DNA sequence: TGTGCCAGCAGCAAAGGGACAGGGGGTTGGGAGACCCAGTACTTC.

This chain uses TRBV20-1 with TRBJ2-2, with D hard to call. The CDR3 is made up of 13 amino acids. Trimming took off 5 bases at V and 5 bases at J, with 12 bases between the two ends. Looked up from germline, CDR1 is DFQATT and CDR2 is SNEGSKA (reference sequence). The CDR3 nucleotides are TGCAGTGCTCTGAGGAGAAGGACCGGGGAGCTGTTTTTT. Translated: CSALRRRTGELFF.

The V call is TRBV7-9, the J call TRBJ2-1, with unresolved D. CDR3 length: 13 residues. Germline CDR1 and CDR2: SEHNR and FQNEAQ (reference sequence). V was cut by 1 base and J by 7 bases, with 8 bases left in between. The CDR3 region is CASSLVPMNEQFF. CDR3 nucleotide sequence: TGTGCCAGCAGCTTAGTCCCAATGAATGAGCAGTTCTTC.

In this sample, this clonotype turned up many times. The CDR3 loop reads CASSFGADYTDTQYF. DNA for the CDR3: TGTGCCAGCAGCTTCGGGGCCGACTACACAGATACGCAGTATTTT. V and J are TRBV7-2 and TRBJ2-3, with D perhaps being TRBD1 or TRBD2 (5 bases each). The CDR3 has 15 residues. Germline V gene data show CDR1 as SGHTA and CDR2 as FQGNSA. Trimming cost V 3 bases and J 2 bases, with 12 bases left between them.

The chain has TRBV10-3 and TRBJ2-7, with 7 bases identical to TRBD1. V was clipped by 6 bases and J by 4 bases; unmatched bases: 3. The CDR3 runs 12 residues. Looked up from germline, CDR1 is ENHRY and CDR2 is SYGVKD. The CDR3 spells CAISGTAYEQYF. The DNA of the CDR3 is TGTGCCATCAGCGGGACAGCTTACGAGCAGTACTTC.

This clonotype was seen more than once but under ten times. V is TRBV5-1 and J is TRBJ1-1; D possibly corresponds to TRBD1 (5 bases). The CDR3 contains 15 residues. CDR1 SGHRS and CDR2 YFSETQ come from the germline V gene. Trimming removed 0 bases from V and 1 base from J, with 10 bases in between. This chain's CDR3 is CASSLVGPANTEAFF. CDR3 DNA: TGCGCCAGCAGCTTGGTGGGGCCCGCGAACACTGAAGCTTTCTTT.

CDR3: CASSQDGQGPGEQFF. The CDR3 coding sequence is TGCGCCAGCAGCCAAGACGGACAGGGGCCCGGTGAGCAGTTCTTC. This chain connects TRBV4-1 to TRBJ2-1; 9 bases are a match to TRBD1. Germline CDR1 MGHRA, CDR2 YSYEKL. Trimming removed 0 bases from V and 9 bases from J; junction bases left unmatched: 6. This CDR3 comprises 15 residues.

The chain links TRBV20-1 to TRBJ2-1; 8 bases are shared with TRBD2. CDR1 and CDR2 from the germline V gene are DFQATT and SNEGSKA (reference sequence). J gave up 1 base and V 1 base, and 6 bases lay outside the gene matches. CDR3 length equals 16 residues. The CDR3 protein is CSARARGGPSYNEQFF. DNA for the CDR3: TGCAGTGCTAGAGCTCGCGGGGGGCCTTCCTACAATGAGCAGTTCTTC.

This chain uses TRBV20-1 with TRBJ1-2, with a possible D match to TRBD1 (6 bases). The V and J ends lost 6 bases and 8 bases respectively, with 22 bases between them. Germline V gene sequence: CDR1 DFQATT, CDR2 SNEGSKA (reference sequence). The CDR3 runs 14 residues. CDR3 DNA sequence: TGCAGTGCCGCAACTACACGGGGGGCTGGGGGCTACACCTTC. Residues: CSAATTRGAGGYTF.